Here is one T cell receptor beta chain with its context. Antigen specificity is unknown. 60 Vbeta and 13 Jbeta primers were used in PCR. TCRdb's copy holds only in-frame clones and misses some; the assay was immunoSEQ multiplex PCR. The sample records over 200,000 clones, roughly 82% being singletons. This entry comes from a study of cytomegalovirus exposure and HLA in healthy donors. Study as a whole: The early release's HLA-typed donors yielded 70 million to 85 million unique TCRs.

Findings and caveats of the study: Rare sequences made up most TCRs, while some public TCRs were found in many donors. Earlier analysis found most TCR beta V segments productive about 90% or about 30% of the time. Analyzed later, association rates of TCRs varied across HLA loci, with DRB1 most and HLA-C fewest.

Between the trimmed V and J ends, which lost 3 bases and 2 bases, there was a span of 12 bases. Germline-derived CDR1 and CDR2 are SGDLS and YYNGEE. The CDR3 loop spans 14 amino acids. This chain links TRBV9 with TRBJ2-7, with D perhaps matching TRBD1 (5 bases). This clonotype was obtained from a middle-aged woman in good health and CMV-seropositive. The sequenced material came from PBMCs. The CDR3 spells CASSETASTYEQYF. The CDR3 nucleotides read TGTGCCAGCAGCGAGACAGCCTCTACCTACGAGCAGTACTTC.